This T cell receptor beta chain was identified in a study of CD8+CD57+ T cells in acquired aplastic anemia. Study-wide background: DNA from sorted CD4+ and CD8+ cells averaged around 3.2 ug. The study's findings and limits: Patients had roughly 29 CD8+ CDR3 sequences in common with controls (the shared set). CD8+ Simpson's diversity in patients was not significantly different from that in controls.

Template material for TCR beta VDJ and CDR3 profiling consisted of genomic DNA. TCRdb re-derived calls from the reads in MiXCR, one entry per CDR3 protein. The sample gives roughly 170,000 distinct CDR3 sequences, about 44% of which show up once; 10% to 15% is in the top ten. Before being chosen for sequencing, patients had shown CD8+CD57+ cell expansion by flow cytometry. The sample holds a few counts of this clonotype. Its target is unknown. The sequencing input was sorted CD4+, CD8+, or CD8+CD57+ T cells (not recorded which) from PBMCs. The receptor's source is a human donor with aplastic anemia.

DNA of the CDR3: TGTGCCATCAGTGAGCGGGAGGGCCTTAGGGAGCAGTACTTC. Encoded protein: CAISEREGLREQYF. The chain couples TRBV10-3 to TRBJ2-7, with 8 nucleotides matching TRBD2. This CDR3 comprises 14 residues. Germline-derived CDR1 and CDR2 are ENHRY and SYGVKD. V lost 2 bases to trimming and J lost 7 bases; unmatched junction nucleotides: 7.